One sample yielded the 5 T cell receptor beta chains listed below, sequenced in a study of blood T cell repertoires in COVID-19 (dated by TCRdb to the early 2020s). Library method: the immunoSEQ multiplex PCR assay. Drawn from immuneACCESS, this table holds only the in-frame rearrangements with V and J called that TCRdb kept. Clones are partly lost; checked studies trace under half to an unresolved V gene and leave the rest unexplained. The sample profile shows about 47,000 clones; approximately 84% of them were found once. The ten most abundant clones make up around 2.3% of the sample. Sequencing was carried out using peripheral blood. These TCRs come from a man aged 50-60 years with acute or convalescent COVID-19.

This sequence joins TRBV2 and TRBJ1-1; 11 bases are shared with TRBD1. The V gene end was trimmed by 0 bases and the J gene end by 6 bases; junction bases not matched to a gene: 6. The V gene's germline CDR1 is SNHLY and CDR2 FYNNEI. The CDR3 covers 16 residues. The CDR3 region is CASSEAWTGGAAEAFF. The DNA of the CDR3 is TGTGCCAGCAGTGAAGCGTGGACAGGGGGCGCGGCTGAAGCTTTCTTT.

The V call is TRBV6-5, the J call TRBJ1-5, with 8 bases aligning to TRBD1. Germline CDR1 and CDR2: MNHEY and SVGAGI. V was pared by 8 bases and J by 4 bases, with 7 bases of the junction left unmatched. This CDR3 is built from 14 residues. The DNA for the CDR3 is TGTGCCAGCGCCGACAGGGGTGAGAATCAGCCCCAGCATTTT. Protein sequence: CASADRGENQPQHF.

This clone was seen once. V usage is TRBV7-9 and J usage is TRBJ2-7; TRBD2 matches at 8 bases. The ends lost 5 bases at V and 5 bases at J; junction bases unmatched: 2. The germline V gene has CDR1 SEHNR and CDR2 FQNEAQ (reference sequence). There are 12 residues in the CDR3. The CDR3, as DNA: TGTGCCAGCAGCGTGACTAGCGACGAGCAGTACTTC. Translation: CASSVTSDEQYF. Supplemented by reference TRBV7-9 and TRBJ2-7, the full variable domain reads DTGVSQNPRHKITKRGQNVTFRCDPISEHNRLYWYRQTLGQGPEFLTYFQNEAQLEKSRLLSDRFSAERPKGSFSTLEIQRTEQGDSAMYLCASSVTSDEQYFGPGTRLTVT.

This clone was seen a few times. The chain joins TRBV5-1 to TRBJ2-3; 8 positions agree with TRBD2. Trimming removed 0 bases from V and 4 bases from J; junction bases left unmatched: 4. Looked up from germline, CDR1 is SGHRS and CDR2 is YFSETQ. CDR3 length equals 15 residues. The CDR3 DNA reads TGCGCCAGCAGCTTGGCCAGCGGGAGCGCAGATACGCAGTATTTT. Protein sequence: CASSLASGSADTQYF.

The chain uses TRBV23-1 and TRBJ2-1, with TRBD2 identical over 7 bases. TRBV23-1 is sorted into the ORF group, with uncertain function. This CDR3 region has 17 residues. The ends lost 6 bases at V and 8 bases at J; junction bases unmatched: 19. Here the CDR3 reads CASREGGRTPGRYEQFF. CDR3 nucleotides: TGCGCCAGCAGGGAGGGAGGGAGGACCCCAGGAAGGTATGAGCAGTTCTTC.